This T cell receptor beta chain was sequenced during a study of early T cells in non-severe SARS-CoV-2 infection. Study details: Sequencing used unsorted whole-blood bulk RNA, so chains lack pairing.

Trimming pared 1 base from V and 0 bases from J, leaving 6 bases between. Germline CDR1 SGHVS, CDR2 FNYEAQ. This CDR3 spans 14 amino acids. This clonotype has at least ten counts. Antigen unknown. Unique molecular identifier tags were affixed to discrete cDNA molecules. TCRdb used MiXCR to reprocess the 5' RACE reads, holding one entry per CDR3 protein. The sample shows some 54,000 distinct CDR3 sequences, more than 8.5% of them seen only once. Points from the study as a whole: The study's VDJdb matching favored anti-spike CD8 responses and missed private and CD4 specificities.

Sequencing input: whole blood. The V and J genes are TRBV7-6 and TRBJ2-5; D is undetermined. The TCR was taken from an adult who was a healthcare worker with PCR-confirmed SARS-CoV-2 infection or an uninfected control (not recorded which). CDR3 amino acids: CASSLVGYQETQYF. CDR3 bases: TGTGCCAGCAGCTTAGTTGGCTACCAAGAGACCCAGTACTTC. The whole variable domain, remainder taken from reference TRBV7-6 and TRBJ2-5, is GAGVSQSPRYKVTKRGQDVALRCDPISGHVSLYWYRQALGQGPEFLTYFNYEAQQDKSGLPNDRFSAERPEGSISTLTIQRTEQRDSAMYRCASSLVGYQETQYFGPGTRLLVL.